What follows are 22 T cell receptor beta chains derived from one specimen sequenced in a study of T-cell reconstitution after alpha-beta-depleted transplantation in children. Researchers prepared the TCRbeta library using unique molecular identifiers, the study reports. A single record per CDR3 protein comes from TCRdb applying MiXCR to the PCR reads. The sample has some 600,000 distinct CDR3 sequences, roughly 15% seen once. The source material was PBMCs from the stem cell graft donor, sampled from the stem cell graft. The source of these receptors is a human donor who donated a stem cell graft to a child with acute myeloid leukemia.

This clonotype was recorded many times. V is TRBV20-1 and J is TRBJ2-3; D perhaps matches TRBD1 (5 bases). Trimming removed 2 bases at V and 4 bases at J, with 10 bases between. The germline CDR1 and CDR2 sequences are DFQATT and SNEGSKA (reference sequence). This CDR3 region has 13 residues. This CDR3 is CSARIVGPDTQYF. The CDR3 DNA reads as TGCAGTGCTAGAATAGTGGGGCCAGATACGCAGTATTTT.

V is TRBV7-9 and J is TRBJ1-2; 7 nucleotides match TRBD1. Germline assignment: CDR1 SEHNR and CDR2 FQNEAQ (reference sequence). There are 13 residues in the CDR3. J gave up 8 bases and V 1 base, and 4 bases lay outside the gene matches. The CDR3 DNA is TGTGCCAGCAGCTTAGACAGGGGACACGGCTACACCTTC. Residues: CASSLDRGHGYTF.

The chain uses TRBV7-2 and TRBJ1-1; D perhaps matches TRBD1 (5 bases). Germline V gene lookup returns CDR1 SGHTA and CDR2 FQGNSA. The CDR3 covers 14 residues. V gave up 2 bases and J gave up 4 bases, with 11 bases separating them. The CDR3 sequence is CASSLTPGTTEAFF. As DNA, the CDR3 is TGTGCCAGCAGCTTAACGCCCGGGACCACTGAAGCTTTCTTT.

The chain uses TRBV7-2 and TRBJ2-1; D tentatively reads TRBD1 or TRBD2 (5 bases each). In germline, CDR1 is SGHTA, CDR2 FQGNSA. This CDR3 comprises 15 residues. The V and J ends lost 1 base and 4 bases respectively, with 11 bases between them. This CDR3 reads CASSLVGETYNEQFF. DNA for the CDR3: TGTGCCAGCAGCTTAGTGGGGGAGACTTACAATGAGCAGTTCTTC.

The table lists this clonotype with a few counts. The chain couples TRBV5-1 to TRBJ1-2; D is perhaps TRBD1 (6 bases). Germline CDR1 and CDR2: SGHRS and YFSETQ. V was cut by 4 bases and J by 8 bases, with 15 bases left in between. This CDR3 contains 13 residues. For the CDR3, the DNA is TGCGCCAGCAGCGCCACAAGACAGGAGGGCTACACCTTC. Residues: CASSATRQEGYTF.

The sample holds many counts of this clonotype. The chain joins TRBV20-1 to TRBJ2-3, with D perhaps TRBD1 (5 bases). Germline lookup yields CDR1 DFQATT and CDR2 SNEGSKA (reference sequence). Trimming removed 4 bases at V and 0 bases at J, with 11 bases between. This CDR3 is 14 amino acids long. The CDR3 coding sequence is TGCAGTGCTATTAGGGCAGGGAGCACAGATACGCAGTATTTT. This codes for CSAIRAGSTDTQYF.

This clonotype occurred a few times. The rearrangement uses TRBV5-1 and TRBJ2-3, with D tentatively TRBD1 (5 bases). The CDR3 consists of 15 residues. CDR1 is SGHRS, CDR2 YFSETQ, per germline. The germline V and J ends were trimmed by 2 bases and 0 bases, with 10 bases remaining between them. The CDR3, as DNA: TGCGCCAGCAGCTTAACAGGACCTAGCACAGATACGCAGTATTTT. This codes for CASSLTGPSTDTQYF.

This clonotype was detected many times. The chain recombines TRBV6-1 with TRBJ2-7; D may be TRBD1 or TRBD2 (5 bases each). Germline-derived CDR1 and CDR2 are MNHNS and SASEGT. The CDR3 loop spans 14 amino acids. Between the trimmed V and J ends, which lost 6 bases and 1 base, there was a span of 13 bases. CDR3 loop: CASRPGTISYEQYF. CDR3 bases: TGTGCCAGCAGACCCGGGACGATTTCCTACGAGCAGTACTTC.

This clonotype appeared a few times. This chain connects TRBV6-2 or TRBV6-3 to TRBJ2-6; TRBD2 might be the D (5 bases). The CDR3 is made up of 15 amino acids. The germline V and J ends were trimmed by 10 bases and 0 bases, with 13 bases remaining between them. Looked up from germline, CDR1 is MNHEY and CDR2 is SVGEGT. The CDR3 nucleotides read TGTGCCATCCGGACTCCCTACTCTGGGGCCAACGTCCTGACTTTC. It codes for CAIRTPYSGANVLTF.

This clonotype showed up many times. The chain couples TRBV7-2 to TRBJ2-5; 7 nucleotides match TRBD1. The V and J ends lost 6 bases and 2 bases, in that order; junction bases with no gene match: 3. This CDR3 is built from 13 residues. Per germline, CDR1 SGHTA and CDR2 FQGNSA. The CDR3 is CASRSTGQETQYF. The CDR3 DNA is TGTGCCAGCAGGTCGACAGGGCAAGAGACCCAGTACTTC.

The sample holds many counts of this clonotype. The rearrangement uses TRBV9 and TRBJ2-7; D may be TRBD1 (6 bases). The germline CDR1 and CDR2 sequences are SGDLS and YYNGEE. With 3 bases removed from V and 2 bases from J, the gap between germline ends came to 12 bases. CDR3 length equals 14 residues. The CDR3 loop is CASSGTDLPYEQYF. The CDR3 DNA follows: TGTGCCAGCAGCGGGACAGACCTTCCCTACGAGCAGTACTTC.

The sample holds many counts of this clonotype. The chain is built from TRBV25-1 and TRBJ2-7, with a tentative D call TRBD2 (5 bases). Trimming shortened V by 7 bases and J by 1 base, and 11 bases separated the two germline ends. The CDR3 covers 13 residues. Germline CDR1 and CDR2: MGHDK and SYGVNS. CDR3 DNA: TGTGCCAGCAAGGGAGTTGGGTCCTACGAGCAGTACTTC. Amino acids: CASKGVGSYEQYF.

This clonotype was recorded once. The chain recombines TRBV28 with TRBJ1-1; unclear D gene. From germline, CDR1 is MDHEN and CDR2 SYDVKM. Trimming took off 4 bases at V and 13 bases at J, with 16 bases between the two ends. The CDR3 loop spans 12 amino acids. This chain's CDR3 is CASSYRRREFFF. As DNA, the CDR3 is TGTGCCAGCAGTTACCGGAGGAGGGAGTTTTTCTTT. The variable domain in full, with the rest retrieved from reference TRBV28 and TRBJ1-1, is DVKVTQSSRYLVKRTGEKVFLECVQDMDHENMFWYRQDPGLGLRLIYFSYDVKMKEKGDIPEGYSVSREKKERFSLILESASTNQTSMYLCASSYRRREFFFGQGTRLTVV.

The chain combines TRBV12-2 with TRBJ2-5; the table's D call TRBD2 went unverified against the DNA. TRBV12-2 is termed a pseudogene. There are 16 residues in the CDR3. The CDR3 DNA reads TGTGCAAGTCGCCTTAGACTAGCGGCGAAACAAGAGACCCAGTACTTC. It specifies CASRLRLAAKQETQYF.

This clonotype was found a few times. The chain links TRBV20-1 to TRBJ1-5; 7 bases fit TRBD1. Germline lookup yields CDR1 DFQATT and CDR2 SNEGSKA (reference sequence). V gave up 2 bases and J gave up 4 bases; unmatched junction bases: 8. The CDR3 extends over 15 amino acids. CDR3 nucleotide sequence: TGCAGTGCTAGACCCCCGGGACAGCTGAATCAGCCCCAGCATTTT. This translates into CSARPPGQLNQPQHF.

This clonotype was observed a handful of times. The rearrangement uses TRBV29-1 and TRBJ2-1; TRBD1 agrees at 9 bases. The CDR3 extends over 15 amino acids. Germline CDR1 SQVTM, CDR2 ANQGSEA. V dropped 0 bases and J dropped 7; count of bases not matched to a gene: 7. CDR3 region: CSVEDWDREENEQFF. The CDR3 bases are TGCAGCGTTGAAGATTGGGACAGGGAGGAAAATGAGCAGTTCTTC.

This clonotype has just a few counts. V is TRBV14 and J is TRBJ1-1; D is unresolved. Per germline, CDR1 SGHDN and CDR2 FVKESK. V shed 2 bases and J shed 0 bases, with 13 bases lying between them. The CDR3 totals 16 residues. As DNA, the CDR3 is TGTGCCAGCAGCCAATGGGAGTCCCCGTTGAACACTGAAGCTTTCTTT. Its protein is CASSQWESPLNTEAFF.

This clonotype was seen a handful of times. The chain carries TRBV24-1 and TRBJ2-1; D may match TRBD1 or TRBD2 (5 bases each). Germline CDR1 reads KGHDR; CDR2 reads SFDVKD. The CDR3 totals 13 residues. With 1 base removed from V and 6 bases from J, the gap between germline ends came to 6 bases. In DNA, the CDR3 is TGTGCCACCAGTGATTTCGGGACCAATGAGCAGTTCTTC. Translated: CATSDFGTNEQFF.

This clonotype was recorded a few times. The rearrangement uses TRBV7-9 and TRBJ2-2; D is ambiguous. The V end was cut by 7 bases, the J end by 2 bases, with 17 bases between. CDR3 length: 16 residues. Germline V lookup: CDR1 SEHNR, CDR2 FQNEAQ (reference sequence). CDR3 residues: CASITPIGSNTGELFF. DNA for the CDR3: TGTGCCAGCATCACCCCAATTGGCAGTAACACCGGGGAGCTGTTTTTT.

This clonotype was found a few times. The CDR3 coding sequence is TGTGCCAGCAGTCCGCCGGGACAGGGGCAGTATTTT. This encodes CASSPPGQGQYF. The rearrangement uses TRBV12-3 or TRBV12-4 and TRBJ2-3; TRBD1 agrees at 9 bases. V trimming: 5 bases; J trimming: 11 bases; junction bases outside the gene matches: 5. The CDR3 length is 12 residues.

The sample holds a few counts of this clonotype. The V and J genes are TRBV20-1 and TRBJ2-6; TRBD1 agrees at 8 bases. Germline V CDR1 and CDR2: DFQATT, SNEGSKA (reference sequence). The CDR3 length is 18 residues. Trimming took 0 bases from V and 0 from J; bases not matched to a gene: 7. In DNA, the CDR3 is TGCAGTGCTAGAGATCTCGGACAGGGTAGCTCTGGGGCCAACGTCCTGACTTTC. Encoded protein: CSARDLGQGSSGANVLTF.

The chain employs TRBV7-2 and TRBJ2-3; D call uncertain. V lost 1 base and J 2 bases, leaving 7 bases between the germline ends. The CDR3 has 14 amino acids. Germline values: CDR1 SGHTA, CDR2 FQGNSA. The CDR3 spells CASSLGRFTDTQYF. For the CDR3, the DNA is TGTGCCAGCAGCTTAGGTCGCTTCACAGATACGCAGTATTTT. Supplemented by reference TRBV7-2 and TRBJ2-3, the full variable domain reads GAGVSQSPSNKVTEKGKDVELRCDPISGHTALYWYRQSLGQGLEFLIYFQGNSAPDKSGLPSDRFSAERTGGSVSTLTIQRTQQEDSAVYLCASSLGRFTDTQYFGPGTRLTVL.